The 8 T cell receptor beta chains below all came from one sample that was sequenced in a study of blood T cell repertoires in COVID-19. The table came from immunoSEQ multiplex PCR; TCRdb's copy has only in-frame clones and leaves some out. The sample holds approximately 50,000 clones, about 76% seen once. Specimen: peripheral blood. The receptors shown here come from a man between 65 and 85 years old with active or convalescent COVID-19.

This clone has a single count. The chain has TRBV27 and TRBJ2-1; 10 bases match TRBD2. The CDR3 loop spans 17 amino acids. Losses at the gene ends were 6 bases for V and 7 bases for J; bases not matched to a gene: 15. Germline values: CDR1 MNHEY, CDR2 SMNVEV (reference sequence). CDR3 amino acids: CASRERDSSGSRNEQFF. In nucleotides, the CDR3 is TGTGCCAGCAGGGAAAGGGACTCTAGCGGGAGTAGGAATGAGCAGTTCTTC.

V usage is TRBV6-5 and J usage is TRBJ2-5, with 12 positions matching TRBD2. V lost 8 bases to trimming and J lost 5 bases; unmatched junction nucleotides: 9. Per the germline V gene, CDR1 is MNHEY and CDR2 is SVGAGI. This CDR3 spans 15 amino acids. CDR3 protein: CASAGLAGGDETQYF. CDR3 in DNA: TGTGCCAGCGCGGGGCTAGCGGGAGGGGATGAGACCCAGTACTTC.

This rearrangement joins TRBV19 to TRBJ2-7; TRBD1 matches at 7 bases. Germline CDR1 is LNHDA and CDR2 is SQIVND (reference sequence). This CDR3 contains 15 residues. V lost 3 bases to trimming and J lost 2 bases; unmatched junction nucleotides: 7. The CDR3 DNA reads as TGTGCCAGTAGTATGCGATGGGGGACAGCCTACGAGCAGTACTTC. Its translation is CASSMRWGTAYEQYF. The variable domain in full, completed from reference TRBV19 and TRBJ2-7, reads DGGITQSPKYLFRKEGQNVTLSCEQNLNHDAMYWYRQDPGQGLRLIYYSQIVNDFQKGDIAEGYSVSREKKESFPLTVTSAQKNPTAFYLCASSMRWGTAYEQYFGPGTRLTVT.

The rearrangement links TRBV3-1 (or the pseudogene TRBV3-2) to TRBJ1-4; 7 bases are a match to TRBD1. Germline CDR1 is LGHDT and CDR2 is YNNKEL (reference sequence). The CDR3 sequence is 17 residues long. The V gene end was trimmed by 0 bases and the J gene end by 2 bases; junction bases not matched to a gene: 6. For the CDR3, the DNA is TGTGCCAGCAGCCAAGATAGGGTCAGGGGGACTAATGAAAAACTGTTTTTT. Protein product: CASSQDRVRGTNEKLFF.

The J gene is TRBJ2-2, the V gene TRBV24-1; D possibly corresponds to TRBD2 (7 bases). Germline CDR1 is KGHDR and CDR2 is SFDVKD. This CDR3 has 19 amino acids. Between the trimmed V and J ends, which lost 3 bases and 5 bases, there was a span of 24 bases. CDR3: CATSDVRGVGTRMTGELFF. The CDR3 region has the DNA TGTGCCACCAGTGATGTTCGGGGGGTTGGGACACGGATGACCGGGGAGCTGTTTTTT.

The rearrangement joins TRBV19 to TRBJ1-4; D remains ambiguous. The germline V gene encodes CDR1 LNHDA and CDR2 SQIVND (reference sequence). This CDR3 spans 13 amino acids. V gave up 4 bases and J gave up 7 bases, with 10 bases separating them. The CDR3 coding sequence is TGTGCCAGTAGTACCCAGGCCGGTGAAAAACTGTTTTTT. The encoded protein is CASSTQAGEKLFF.

The chain has TRBV9 and TRBJ2-1, with D tentatively TRBD1 (6 bases). CDR3 length: 14 residues. Trimming left V 6 bases short and J 7 bases short, with 17 bases between. CDR1 is SGDLS and CDR2 is YYNGEE in the germline V gene. The CDR3 region is CASNPEQGSNEQFF. CDR3 nucleotide sequence: TGTGCCAGCAACCCTGAACAGGGCTCGAATGAGCAGTTCTTC.

The gene calls are TRBV19 and TRBJ2-7; 7 nucleotides align to TRBD1. With 2 bases clipped from V and 2 bases from J, the junction kept 3 bases outside the gene matches. The CDR3 is 14 amino acids. CDR1 and CDR2 (germline): LNHDA, SQIVND (reference sequence). CDR3 coding DNA: TGTGCCAGTAGTATAACCGGGACAGCCTACGAGCAGTACTTC. Translated: CASSITGTAYEQYF. The full variable domain, rest sourced from reference TRBV19 and TRBJ2-7, is DGGITQSPKYLFRKEGQNVTLSCEQNLNHDAMYWYRQDPGQGLRLIYYSQIVNDFQKGDIAEGYSVSREKKESFPLTVTSAQKNPTAFYLCASSITGTAYEQYFGPGTRLTVT.